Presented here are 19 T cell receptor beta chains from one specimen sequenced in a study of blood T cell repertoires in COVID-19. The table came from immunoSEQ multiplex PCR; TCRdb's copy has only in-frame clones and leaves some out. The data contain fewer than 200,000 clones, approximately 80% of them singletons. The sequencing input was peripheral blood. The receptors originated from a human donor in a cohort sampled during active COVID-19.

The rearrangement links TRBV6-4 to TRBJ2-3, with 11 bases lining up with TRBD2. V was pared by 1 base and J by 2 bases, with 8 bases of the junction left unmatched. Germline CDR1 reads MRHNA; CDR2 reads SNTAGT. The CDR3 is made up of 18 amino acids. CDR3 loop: CASSDLASGGRYTDTQYF. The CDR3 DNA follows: TGTGCCAGCAGTGACTTAGCTAGCGGGGGGAGATACACAGATACGCAGTATTTT.

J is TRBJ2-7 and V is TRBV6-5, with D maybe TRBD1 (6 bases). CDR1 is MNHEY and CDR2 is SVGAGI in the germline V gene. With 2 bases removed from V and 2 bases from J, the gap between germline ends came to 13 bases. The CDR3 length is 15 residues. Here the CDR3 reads CASSYRSGEPYEQYF. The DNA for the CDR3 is TGTGCCAGCAGTTACCGGTCAGGGGAACCCTACGAGCAGTACTTC.

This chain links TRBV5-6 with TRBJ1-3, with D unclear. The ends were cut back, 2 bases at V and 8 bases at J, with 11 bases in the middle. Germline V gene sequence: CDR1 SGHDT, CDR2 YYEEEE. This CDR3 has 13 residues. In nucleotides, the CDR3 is TGTGCCAGCAGCTTTTCGGGTGAAGACACCATATATTTT. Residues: CASSFSGEDTIYF.

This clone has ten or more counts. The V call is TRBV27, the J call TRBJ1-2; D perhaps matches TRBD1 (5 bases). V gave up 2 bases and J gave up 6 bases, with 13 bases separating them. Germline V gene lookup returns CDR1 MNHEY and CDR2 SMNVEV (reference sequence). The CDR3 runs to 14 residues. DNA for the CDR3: TGTGCCAGCAGTTTAGAAGGGGCAGCCGATGGCTACACCTTC. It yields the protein CASSLEGAADGYTF.

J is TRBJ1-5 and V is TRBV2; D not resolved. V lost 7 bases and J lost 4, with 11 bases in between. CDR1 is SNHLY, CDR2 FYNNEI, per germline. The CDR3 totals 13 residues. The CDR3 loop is CASNPGSNQPQHF. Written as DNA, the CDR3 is TGTGCCAGCAACCCAGGATCGAATCAGCCCCAGCATTTT. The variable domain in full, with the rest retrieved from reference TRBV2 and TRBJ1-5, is EPEVTQTPSHQVTQMGQEVILRCVPISNHLYFYWYRQILGQKVEFLVSFYNNEISEKSEIFDDQFSVERPDGSNFTLKIRSTKLEDSAMYFCASNPGSNQPQHFGDGTRLSIL.

The CDR3 nucleotides are TGCGCCAGCAGCCCAGGACTTAATGAAAAACTGTTTTTT. It specifies CASSPGLNEKLFF. The rearrangement links TRBV5-1 to TRBJ1-4; D call uncertain. CDR3 length equals 13 residues. CDR1 SGHRS and CDR2 YFSETQ come from the germline V gene. Trimming removed 4 bases from V and 4 bases from J, with 8 bases in between.

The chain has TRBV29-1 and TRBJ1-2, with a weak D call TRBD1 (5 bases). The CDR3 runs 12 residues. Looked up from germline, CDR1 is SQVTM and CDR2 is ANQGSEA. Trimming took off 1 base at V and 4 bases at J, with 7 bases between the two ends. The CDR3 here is CSVEVGGYGYTF. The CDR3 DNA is TGCAGCGTTGAAGTCGGGGGCTATGGCTACACCTTC. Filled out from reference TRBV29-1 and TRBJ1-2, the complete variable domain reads SAVISQKPSRDICQRGTSLTIQCQVDSQVTMMFWYRQQPGQSLTLIATANQGSEATYESGFVIDKFPISRPNLTFSTLTVSNMSPEDSSIYLCSVEVGGYGYTFGSGTRLTVV.

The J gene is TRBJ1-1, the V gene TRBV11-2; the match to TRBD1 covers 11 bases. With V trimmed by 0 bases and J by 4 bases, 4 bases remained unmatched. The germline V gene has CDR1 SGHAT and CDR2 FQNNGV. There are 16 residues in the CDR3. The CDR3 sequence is CASSLEFGQGATEAFF. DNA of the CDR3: TGTGCCAGCAGCTTAGAATTCGGACAGGGGGCCACTGAAGCTTTCTTT.

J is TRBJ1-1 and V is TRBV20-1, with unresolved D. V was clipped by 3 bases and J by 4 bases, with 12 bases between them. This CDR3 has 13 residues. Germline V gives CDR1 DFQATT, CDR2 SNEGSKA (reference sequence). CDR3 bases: TGCAGTGCTAGTGGCCCGTCGGGCACTGAAGCTTTCTTT. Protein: CSASGPSGTEAFF.

CDR3 DNA: TGTGCCAGCAGCGTAGGACGCCCGGGCTCTGGAAACACCATATATTTT. Translated, it gives CASSVGRPGSGNTIYF. V gene TRBV9 combines with J gene TRBJ1-3; D is ambiguous. V shed 0 bases and J shed 0 bases, with 10 bases lying between them. From germline, CDR1 is SGDLS and CDR2 YYNGEE. The CDR3 consists of 16 residues.

Written as DNA, the CDR3 is TGTGCCATCAGGAATACAGGGGACACTGAAGCTTTCTTT. Translated, it gives CAIRNTGDTEAFF. The chain uses TRBV10-3 and TRBJ1-1; TRBD1 aligns across 7 bases. The CDR3 consists of 13 residues. V dropped 6 bases and J dropped 3; count of bases not matched to a gene: 4. CDR1 and CDR2 (germline): ENHRY, SYGVKD.

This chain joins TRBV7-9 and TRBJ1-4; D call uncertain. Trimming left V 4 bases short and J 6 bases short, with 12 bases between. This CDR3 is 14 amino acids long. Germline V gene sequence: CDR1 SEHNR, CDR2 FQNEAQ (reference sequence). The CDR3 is CASSSTSGYEKLFF. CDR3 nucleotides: TGTGCCAGCAGCTCAACCTCTGGCTATGAAAAACTGTTTTTT.

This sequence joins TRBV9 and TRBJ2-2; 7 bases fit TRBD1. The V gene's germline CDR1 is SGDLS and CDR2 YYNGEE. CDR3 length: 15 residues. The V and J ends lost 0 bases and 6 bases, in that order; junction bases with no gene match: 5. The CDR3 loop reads CASSVVGQGAGELFF. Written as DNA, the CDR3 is TGTGCCAGCAGCGTAGTGGGGCAGGGGGCCGGGGAGCTGTTTTTT.

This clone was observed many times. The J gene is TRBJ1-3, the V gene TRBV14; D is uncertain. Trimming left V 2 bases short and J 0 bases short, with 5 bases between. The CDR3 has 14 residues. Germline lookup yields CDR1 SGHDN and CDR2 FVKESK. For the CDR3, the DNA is TGTGCCAGCAGCCAAATCTTCTCTGGAAACACCATATATTTT. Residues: CASSQIFSGNTIYF.

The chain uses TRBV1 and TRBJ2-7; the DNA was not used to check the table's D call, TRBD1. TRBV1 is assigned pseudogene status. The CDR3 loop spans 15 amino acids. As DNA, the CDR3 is TGCACCAGCAGCCAAGAAACGGCAGGGTCGGACGAGCAGTACTTC. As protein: CTSSQETAGSDEQYF.

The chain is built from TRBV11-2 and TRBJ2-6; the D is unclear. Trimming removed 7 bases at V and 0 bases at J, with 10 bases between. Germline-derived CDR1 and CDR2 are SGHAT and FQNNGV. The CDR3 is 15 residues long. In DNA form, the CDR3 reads TGTGCCAGCACCACCGGGTACTCTGGGGCCAACGTCCTGACTTTC. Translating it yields CASTTGYSGANVLTF.

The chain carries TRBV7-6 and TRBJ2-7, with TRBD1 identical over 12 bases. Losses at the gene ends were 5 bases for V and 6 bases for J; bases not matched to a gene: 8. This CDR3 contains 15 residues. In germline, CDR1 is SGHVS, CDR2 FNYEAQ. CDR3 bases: TGTGCCAGCAGCCTACCGGGACAGGGGGCTCGCGAGCAGTACTTC. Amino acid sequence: CASSLPGQGAREQYF. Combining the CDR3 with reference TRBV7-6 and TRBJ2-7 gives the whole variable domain GAGVSQSPRYKVTKRGQDVALRCDPISGHVSLYWYRQALGQGPEFLTYFNYEAQQDKSGLPNDRFSAERPEGSISTLTIQRTEQRDSAMYRCASSLPGQGAREQYFGPGTRLTVT.

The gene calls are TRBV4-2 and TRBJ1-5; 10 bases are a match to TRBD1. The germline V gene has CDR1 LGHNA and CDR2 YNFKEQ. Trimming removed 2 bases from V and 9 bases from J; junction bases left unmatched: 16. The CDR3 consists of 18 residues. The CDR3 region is CASSQNTGTGVEYRPQHF. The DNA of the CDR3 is TGTGCCAGCAGCCAAAACACCGGGACAGGGGTAGAATATCGGCCCCAGCATTTT.

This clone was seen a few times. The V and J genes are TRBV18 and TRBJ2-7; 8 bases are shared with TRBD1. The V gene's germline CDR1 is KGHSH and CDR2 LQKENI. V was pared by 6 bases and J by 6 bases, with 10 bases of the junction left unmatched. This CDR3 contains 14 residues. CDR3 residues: CASSIHDRGFEQYF. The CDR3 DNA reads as TGTGCCAGCTCGATCCATGACAGGGGATTCGAGCAGTACTTC.